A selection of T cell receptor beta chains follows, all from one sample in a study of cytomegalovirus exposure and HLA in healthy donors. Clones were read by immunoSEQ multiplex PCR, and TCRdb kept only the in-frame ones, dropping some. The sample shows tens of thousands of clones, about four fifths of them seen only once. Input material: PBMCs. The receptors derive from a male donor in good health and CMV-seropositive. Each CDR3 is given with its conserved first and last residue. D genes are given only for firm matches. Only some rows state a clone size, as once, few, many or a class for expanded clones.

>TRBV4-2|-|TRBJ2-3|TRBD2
TGTGCCAGCAACCCTAGCGGGGGGGGGAGAACAGATACGCAGTATTTT
CASNPSGGGRTDTQYF
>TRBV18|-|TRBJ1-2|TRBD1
TGTGCCAGCTCACCGGGACAGATCTATGGCTACACCTTC
CASSPGQIYGYTF
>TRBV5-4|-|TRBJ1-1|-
TGTGCCAGCAGCTTGTTAGAGAACACTGAAGCTTTCTTT
CASSLLENTEAFF
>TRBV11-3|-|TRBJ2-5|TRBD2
TGTGCCAGCAGTCCTAGCGGGGGTGGAGAGACCCAGTACTTC
CASSPSGGGETQYF
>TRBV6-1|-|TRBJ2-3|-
TGTGCCAGCAGAGAGACAGGTTACGGCACAGATACGCAGTATTTT
CASRETGYGTDTQYF
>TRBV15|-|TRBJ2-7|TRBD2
TGTGCCACCAGCAGCCTAGCGGGGCCCTACGAGCAGTACTTC
CATSSLAGPYEQYF
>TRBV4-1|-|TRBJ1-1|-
TGCGCCAGCAGCCAAGTGACAGGTCTGAACACTGAAGCTTTCTTT
CASSQVTGLNTEAFF
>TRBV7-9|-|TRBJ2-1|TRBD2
TGTGCCAGCAGCCCGACTAGCGGGAGATACAATGAGCAGTTCTTC
CASSPTSGRYNEQFF
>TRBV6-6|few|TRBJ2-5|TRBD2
TGTGCCAGCGTTTCAGCGGGGCAAGAGACCCAGTACTTC
CASVSAGQETQYF
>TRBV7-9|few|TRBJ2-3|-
TGTTCCAGCAGCTTAAGTAGGAGGGGCACAGATACGCAGTATTTT
CSSSLSRRGTDTQYF
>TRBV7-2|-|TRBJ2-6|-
TGTGCCAGCAGCCCGGGGAACGGACGCTCTGGGGCCAACGTCCTGACTTTC
CASSPGNGRSGANVLTF
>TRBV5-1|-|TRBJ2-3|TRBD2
TGCGCCAGCAGCTTGCTAGCGGGGGGCACAGATACGCAGTATTTT
CASSLLAGGTDTQYF
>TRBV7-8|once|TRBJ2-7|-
TGTGCCAGCAGCTTCGAGCGGGCCTACGAGCAGTACTTC
CASSFERAYEQYF
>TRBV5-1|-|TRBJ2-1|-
TGCGCCAGCAGCTTGGGGGGGGCCTACAATGAGCAGTTCTTC
CASSLGGAYNEQFF
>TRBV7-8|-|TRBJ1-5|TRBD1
TGTGCCAGCAGCTTAGCGGGACAGGGTTATAGCAATCAGCCCCAGCATTTT
CASSLAGQGYSNQPQHF
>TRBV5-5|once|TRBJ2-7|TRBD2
TGTGCCAGCAGCGTAGCGGGAGGGTTCGCCCCGTACGAGCAGTACTTC
CASSVAGGFAPYEQYF
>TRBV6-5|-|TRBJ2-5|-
TGTGCCAGCAGCTACCGCTTCGGGGGGCGGGAGACCCAGTACTTC
CASSYRFGGRETQYF
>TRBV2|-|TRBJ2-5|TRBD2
TGTGCCAGCAGTGAATTGGTGCTAGCGGGAGTAGAGACCCAGTACTTC
CASSELVLAGVETQYF
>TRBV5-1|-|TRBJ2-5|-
TGCGCCAGCAGCTTGGGAACAGTCCAAGAGACCCAGTACTTC
CASSLGTVQETQYF
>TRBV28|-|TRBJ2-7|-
TGTGCCAGCAGTTTAACAGGCCTCTCCTACGAGCAGTACTTC
CASSLTGLSYEQYF
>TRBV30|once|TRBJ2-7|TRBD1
TGTGCCTGGAGCCCACGGGACAGGGTATACGAGCAGTACTTC
CAWSPRDRVYEQYF
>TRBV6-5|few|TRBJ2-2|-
TGTGCCAGCAGTTACGCGGGAAGAACGAACACCGGGGAGCTGTTTTTT
CASSYAGRTNTGELFF
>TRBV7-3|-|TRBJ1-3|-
TGTGCCAGCAGCCCGAGTGGGGGGGCTTACTCTGGAAACACCATATATTTT
CASSPSGGAYSGNTIYF
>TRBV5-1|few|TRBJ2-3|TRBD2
TGCGCCAGCAGTTATGGCGGGAGCTCCGGCACAGATACGCAGTATTTT
CASSYGGSSGTDTQYF
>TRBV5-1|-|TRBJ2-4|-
TGCGCCAGCAGCTCCGGAAGGTTGACAGAGAACATTCAGTACTTC
CASSSGRLTENIQYF
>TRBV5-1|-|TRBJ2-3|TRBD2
TGCGCCAGCGGTCCTAGCGGGAGTGCGGATACGCAGTATTTT
CASGPSGSADTQYF
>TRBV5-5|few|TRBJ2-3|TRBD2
TGTGCCACCGGGACTAGCGGGGGGGCCGGAGATACGCAGTATTTT
CATGTSGGAGDTQYF
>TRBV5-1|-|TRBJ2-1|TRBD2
TGCGCCAGCAGCAGGGGACTAGCGGGAGCCAATGAGCAGTTCTTC
CASSRGLAGANEQFF
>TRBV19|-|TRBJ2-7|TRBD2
TGTGCCAGTAGGGAACTAGCGGGGGGAACCTACGAGCAGTACTTC
CASRELAGGTYEQYF
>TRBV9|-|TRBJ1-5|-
TGTGCCAGCAGCGTAGGCGGAGAAAATCAGCCCCAGCATTTT
CASSVGGENQPQHF
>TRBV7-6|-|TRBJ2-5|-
TGTGCCAGCAGCTTAATTGCGGGGGCCGGGGAGACCCAGTACTTC
CASSLIAGAGETQYF
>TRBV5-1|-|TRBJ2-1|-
TGCGCCAGCAGCTTCCTGGGGGGTTCCCCCTACAATGAGCAGTTCTTC
CASSFLGGSPYNEQFF
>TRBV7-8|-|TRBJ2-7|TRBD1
TGTGCCAGCAGGGAGACAGGGGCCTACTACGAGCAGTACTTC
CASRETGAYYEQYF
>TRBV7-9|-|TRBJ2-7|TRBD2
TGTTCCAGCAGCTCCTCGGGGGGGGCCTTCGAGCAGTACTTC
CSSSSSGGAFEQYF
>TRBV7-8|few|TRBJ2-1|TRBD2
TGTGCCAGCAGGGCGGAGGAGGCGGGAGGGGTTGGTGAGCAGTTCTTC
CASRAEEAGGVGEQFF
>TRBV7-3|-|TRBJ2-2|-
TGTGCCAGCAGGCAGGGAGGGAACACCGGGGAGCTGTTTTTT
CASRQGGNTGELFF
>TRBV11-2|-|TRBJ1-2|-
TGTGCCAGCAGCTACCAAAGGACAGCTAACTATGGCTACACCTTC
CASSYQRTANYGYTF
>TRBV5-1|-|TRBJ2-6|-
TGCGCCAGCAGCTTGGACAACTCTGGGGCCAACGTCCTGACTTTC
CASSLDNSGANVLTF
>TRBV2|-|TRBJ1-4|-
TGTGCCAGAGGTTACAGGGCTGAAAAACTGTTTTTT
CARGYRAEKLFF